This TCR beta chain came from a study of OX40 agonist ivuxolimab in advanced cancers. Whole-study findings and limits: With doses of 0.1-3.0 mg/kg, partial responders showed among the lowest clonal expansion.

Points on this clone: No antigen is known for it.

Some clones are missing from TCRdb's copy, which holds only in-frame ones; the method was immunoSEQ multiplex PCR. The sample has about 55,000 clones; about 84% are singletons. The CDR3 loop spans 14 amino acids. V shed 1 base and J shed 3 bases, with 7 bases lying between them. Germline V CDR1 and CDR2: LNHNV, YYDKDF (reference sequence). The sequence was collected from an adult with an advanced solid tumor such as melanoma, head and neck, liver or kidney cancer. The V call is TRBV15, the J call TRBJ1-3; D is unclear. Sequenced material: CD4+ or CD8+ T cells sorted from blood, taken in a trial of the OX40 agonist ivuxolimab. CDR3 protein: CATSRVSDGNTIYF. CDR3 nucleotides: TGTGCCACCAGCAGAGTGTCAGATGGAAACACCATATATTTT.